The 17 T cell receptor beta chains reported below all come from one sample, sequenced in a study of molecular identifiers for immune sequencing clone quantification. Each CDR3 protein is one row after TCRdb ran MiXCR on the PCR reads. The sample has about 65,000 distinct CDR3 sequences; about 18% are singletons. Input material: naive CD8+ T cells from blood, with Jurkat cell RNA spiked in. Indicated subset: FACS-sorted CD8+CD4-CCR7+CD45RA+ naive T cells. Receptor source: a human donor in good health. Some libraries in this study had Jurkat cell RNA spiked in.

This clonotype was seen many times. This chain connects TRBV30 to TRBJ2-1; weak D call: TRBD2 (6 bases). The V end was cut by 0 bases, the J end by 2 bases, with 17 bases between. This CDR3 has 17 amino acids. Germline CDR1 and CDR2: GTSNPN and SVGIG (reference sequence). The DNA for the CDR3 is TGTGCCTGGAGTGTACGGTCTCTTGGCGGGGCCTACAATGAGCAGTTCTTC. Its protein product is CAWSVRSLGGAYNEQFF.

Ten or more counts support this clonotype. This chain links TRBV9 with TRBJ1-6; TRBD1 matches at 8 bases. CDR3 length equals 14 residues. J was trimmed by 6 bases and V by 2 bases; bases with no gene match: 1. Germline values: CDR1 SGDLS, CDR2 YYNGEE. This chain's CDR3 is CASSVGQGNSPLHF. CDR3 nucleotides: TGTGCCAGCAGCGTCGGACAGGGTAATTCACCCCTCCACTTT.

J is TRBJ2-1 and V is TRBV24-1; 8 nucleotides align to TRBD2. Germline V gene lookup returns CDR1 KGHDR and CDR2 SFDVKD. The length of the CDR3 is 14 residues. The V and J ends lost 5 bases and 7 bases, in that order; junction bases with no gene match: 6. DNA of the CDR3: TGTGCCACCAGTGTCAGCGGGAGCGCGAATGAGCAGTTCTTC. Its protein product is CATSVSGSANEQFF.

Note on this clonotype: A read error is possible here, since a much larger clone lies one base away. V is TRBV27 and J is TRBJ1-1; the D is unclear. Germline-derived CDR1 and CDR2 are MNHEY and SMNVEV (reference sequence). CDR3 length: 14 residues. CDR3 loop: CASSLFSMNTKAFF. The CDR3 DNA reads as TGTGCCAGCAGTTTGTTCTCGATGAACACTAAAGCTTTCTTT.

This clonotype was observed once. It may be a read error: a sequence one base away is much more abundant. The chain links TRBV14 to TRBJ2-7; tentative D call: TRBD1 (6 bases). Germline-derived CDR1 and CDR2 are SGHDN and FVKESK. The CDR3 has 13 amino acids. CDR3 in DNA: TGTGCCAGCGGCCAGGGGACGCCGCGGTTGAAATACTTC. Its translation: CASGQGTPRLKYF.

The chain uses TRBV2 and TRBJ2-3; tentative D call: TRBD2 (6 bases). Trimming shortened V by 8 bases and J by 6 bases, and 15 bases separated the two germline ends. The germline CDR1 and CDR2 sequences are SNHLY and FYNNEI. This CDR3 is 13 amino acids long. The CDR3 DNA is TGTGCCAGCCCGGGACTCCAGAGGGATACGCAGTATTTT. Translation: CASPGLQRDTQYF.

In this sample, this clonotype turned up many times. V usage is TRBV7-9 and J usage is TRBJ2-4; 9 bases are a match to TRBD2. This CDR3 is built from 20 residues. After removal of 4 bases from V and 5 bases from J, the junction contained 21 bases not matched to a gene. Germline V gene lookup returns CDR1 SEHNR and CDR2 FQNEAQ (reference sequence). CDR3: CASSSTPAGLAPTRENIQYF. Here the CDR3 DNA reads TGTGCCAGCAGCTCTACTCCAGCCGGACTAGCGCCAACGCGGGAAAACATTCAGTACTTC.

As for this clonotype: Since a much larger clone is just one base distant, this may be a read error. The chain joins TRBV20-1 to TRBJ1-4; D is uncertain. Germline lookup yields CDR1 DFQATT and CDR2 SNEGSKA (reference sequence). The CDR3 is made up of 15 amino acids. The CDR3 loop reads CSARDTNEPSEKQFF. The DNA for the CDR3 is TGCAGTGCTAGAGACACAAACGAACCATCTGAAAAACAGTTTTTT.

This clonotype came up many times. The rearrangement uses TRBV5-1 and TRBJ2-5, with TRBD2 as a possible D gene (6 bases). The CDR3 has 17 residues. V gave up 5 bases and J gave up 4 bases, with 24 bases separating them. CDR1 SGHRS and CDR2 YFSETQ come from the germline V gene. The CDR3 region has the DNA TGCGCCAGCAGTCGGGACCGCTTCATGCGGGATCGAGAGACCCAGTACTTC. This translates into CASSRDRFMRDRETQYF. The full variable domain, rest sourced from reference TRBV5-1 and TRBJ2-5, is KAGVTQTPRYLIKTRGQQVTLSCSPISGHRSVSWYQQTPGQGLQFLFEYFSETQRNKGNFPGRFSGRQFSNSRSEMNVSTLELGDSALYLCASSRDRFMRDRETQYFGPGTRLLVL.

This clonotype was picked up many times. The DNA of the CDR3 is TGTGCCTGGACTCCGGGACAGGGGTACAATGAGCAGTTCTTC. It translates to CAWTPGQGYNEQFF. The chain links TRBV30 to TRBJ2-1; 10 bases agree with TRBD1. The CDR3 contains 14 residues. Germline assignment: CDR1 GTSNPN and CDR2 SVGIG (reference sequence). V trimming: 4 bases; J trimming: 4 bases; junction bases outside the gene matches: 4.

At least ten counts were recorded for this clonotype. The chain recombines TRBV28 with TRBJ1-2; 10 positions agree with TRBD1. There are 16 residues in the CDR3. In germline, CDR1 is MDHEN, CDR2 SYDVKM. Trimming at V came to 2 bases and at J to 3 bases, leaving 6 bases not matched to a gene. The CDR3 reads CASSLSGTGAHYGYTF. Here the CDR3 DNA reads TGTGCCAGCAGTTTAAGCGGGACAGGGGCGCACTATGGCTACACCTTC.

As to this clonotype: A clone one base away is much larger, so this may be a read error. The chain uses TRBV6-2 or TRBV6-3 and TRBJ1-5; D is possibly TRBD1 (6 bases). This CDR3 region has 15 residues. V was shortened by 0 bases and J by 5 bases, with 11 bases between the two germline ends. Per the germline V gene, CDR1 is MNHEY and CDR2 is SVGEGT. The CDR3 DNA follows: TGTGCCAGCAGTTACTCTGTCAGGGGCGATCAGCCCCAGCATTTT. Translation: CASSYSVRGDQPQHF.

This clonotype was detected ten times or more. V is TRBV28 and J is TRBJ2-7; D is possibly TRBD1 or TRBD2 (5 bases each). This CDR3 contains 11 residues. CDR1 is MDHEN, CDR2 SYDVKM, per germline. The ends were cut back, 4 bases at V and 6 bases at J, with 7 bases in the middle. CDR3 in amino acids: CASSSGAEQYF. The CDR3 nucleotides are TGTGCCAGCAGTTCCGGGGCCGAGCAGTACTTC.

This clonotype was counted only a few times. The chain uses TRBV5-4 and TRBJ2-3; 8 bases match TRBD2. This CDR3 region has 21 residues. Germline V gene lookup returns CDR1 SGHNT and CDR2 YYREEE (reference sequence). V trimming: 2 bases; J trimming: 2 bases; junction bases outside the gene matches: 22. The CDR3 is CASSLPAGDGGRRGHTDTQYF. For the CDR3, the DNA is TGTGCCAGCAGCTTACCGGCGGGGGATGGCGGGAGGCGAGGTCACACAGATACGCAGTATTTT.

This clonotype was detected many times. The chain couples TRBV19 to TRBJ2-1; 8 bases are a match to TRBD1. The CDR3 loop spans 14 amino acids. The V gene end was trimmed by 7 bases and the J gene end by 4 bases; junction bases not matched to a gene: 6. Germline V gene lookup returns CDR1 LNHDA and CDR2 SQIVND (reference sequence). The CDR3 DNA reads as TGTGCCAGTACAGTACAGGGGGAATACAATGAGCAGTTCTTC. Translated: CASTVQGEYNEQFF. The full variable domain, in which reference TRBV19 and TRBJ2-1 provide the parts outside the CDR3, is DGGITQSPKYLFRKEGQNVTLSCEQNLNHDAMYWYRQDPGQGLRLIYYSQIVNDFQKGDIAEGYSVSREKKESFPLTVTSAQKNPTAFYLCASTVQGEYNEQFFGPGTRLTVL.

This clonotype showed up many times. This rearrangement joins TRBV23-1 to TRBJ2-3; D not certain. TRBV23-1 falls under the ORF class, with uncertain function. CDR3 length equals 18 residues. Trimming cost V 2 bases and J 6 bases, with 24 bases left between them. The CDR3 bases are TGCGCCAGCAGTCAACTCCGGTTGGCACTCCAAAAGTCCGATACGCAGTATTTT. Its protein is CASSQLRLALQKSDTQYF.

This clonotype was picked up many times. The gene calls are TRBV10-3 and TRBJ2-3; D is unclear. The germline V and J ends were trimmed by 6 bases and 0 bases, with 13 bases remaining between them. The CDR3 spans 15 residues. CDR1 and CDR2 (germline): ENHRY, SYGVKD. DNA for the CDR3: TGTGCCATCAGGGGCGGATTCCTAAGCACAGATACGCAGTATTTT. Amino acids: CAIRGGFLSTDTQYF.